Listed here are 21 T cell receptor beta chains from one sample, sequenced in a study of shared clonotypes between healthy human individuals. The assay was immunoSEQ multiplex PCR, and TCRdb's table has in-frame clones only and misses some. The data show over 400,000 clones, 95% to 97% seen once. The material sequenced was naive CD4+ T cells sorted from blood. Subset specified: CD45RA+ positively selected. All receptors come from a woman aged 25 to 39 in good health.

The chain combines TRBV27 with TRBJ2-7; 9 positions match TRBD2. Germline-derived CDR1 and CDR2 are MNHEY and SMNVEV (reference sequence). This CDR3 comprises 14 residues. The V gene end was trimmed by 3 bases and the J gene end by 4 bases; junction bases not matched to a gene: 4. CDR3 sequence (DNA): TGTGCCAGCAGTTTTAGCGGGAGCGGGTACGAGCAGTACTTC. Translated: CASSFSGSGYEQYF.

The V call is TRBV28, the J call TRBJ2-1; TRBD2 aligns across 9 bases. The V segment lost 6 bases and the J segment 8 bases; nucleotides outside the gene matches: 8. Per the germline V gene, CDR1 is MDHEN and CDR2 is SYDVKM. There are 14 residues in the CDR3. The CDR3 sequence: CASSPTGLAYEQFF. As DNA, the CDR3 is TGTGCCAGCAGCCCTACGGGACTAGCTTATGAGCAGTTCTTC.

This chain joins TRBV28 and TRBJ1-2; 10 bases line up with TRBD1. Germline V gene lookup returns CDR1 MDHEN and CDR2 SYDVKM. The CDR3 is 14 residues long. Trimming at V came to 3 bases and at J to 5 bases, leaving 3 bases not matched to a gene. Here the CDR3 reads CASSLWGQGYGYTF. The CDR3 DNA sequence: TGTGCCAGCAGTTTGTGGGGACAGGGGTATGGCTACACCTTC.

This clone was seen once. The chain joins TRBV7-3 to TRBJ2-3, with 7 bases fitting TRBD1. Losses at the gene ends were 5 bases for V and 2 bases for J; bases not matched to a gene: 22. Germline V gives CDR1 SGHTA, CDR2 FQGTGA. The CDR3 is 20 amino acids. The DNA of the CDR3 is TGTGCCAGCAGCGGCGACAGGGTTTGGCCCTATTCACGGTCCACAGATACGCAGTATTTT. Protein: CASSGDRVWPYSRSTDTQYF.

The chain joins TRBV27 to TRBJ1-1, with D possibly TRBD1 on 5 matching bases. V was pared by 3 bases and J by 5 bases, with 16 bases between. The CDR3 loop spans 15 amino acids. Germline CDR1 is MNHEY and CDR2 is SMNVEV (reference sequence). The CDR3 nucleotides are TGTGCCAGCAGTTTCGTGCCAGGGTCTCGGACTGAAGCTTTCTTT. Translated, it gives CASSFVPGSRTEAFF.

The chain uses TRBV29-1 and TRBJ2-3; 9 bases fit TRBD2. V was pared by 7 bases and J by 4 bases, with 18 bases of the junction left unmatched. The CDR3 loop spans 17 amino acids. Germline-derived CDR1 and CDR2 are SQVTM and ANQGSEA. This chain's CDR3 is CSGGPGLAPVTPDTQYF. The CDR3 DNA reads TGCAGCGGCGGACCGGGACTAGCCCCGGTCACCCCAGATACGCAGTATTTT.

This chain joins TRBV15 and TRBJ2-1; D is possibly TRBD2 (5 bases). The V gene's germline CDR1 is LNHNV and CDR2 YYDKDF (reference sequence). Trimming pared 4 bases from V and 4 bases from J, leaving 17 bases between. The CDR3 covers 16 residues. The CDR3 region is CATSKVSSAPYNEQFF. The CDR3 region has the DNA TGTGCCACCAGCAAAGTGAGTAGCGCGCCTTACAATGAGCAGTTCTTC.

This chain joins TRBV30 and TRBJ1-1; possible D gene TRBD1, 5 bases. Germline V gives CDR1 GTSNPN, CDR2 SVGIG (reference sequence). This CDR3 spans 13 amino acids. The V gene lost 5 bases and the J gene lost 1 base, with 11 bases spanning the gap. The CDR3 bases are TGTGCCTGGCATCTCGGGGGGAACACTGAAGCTTTCTTT. Translating it yields CAWHLGGNTEAFF.

V is TRBV6-5 and J is TRBJ2-3; possible D gene TRBD2, 6 bases. With 0 bases removed from V and 3 bases from J, the gap between germline ends came to 13 bases. Germline values: CDR1 MNHEY, CDR2 SVGAGI. This CDR3 contains 16 residues. In DNA, the CDR3 is TGTGCCAGCAGTTACTCACCGGGAGTCTCTACAGATACGCAGTATTTT. The encoded protein is CASSYSPGVSTDTQYF.

This clone was recorded only once. Other DNA sequences in this specimen translate into the identical CDR3. V is TRBV18 and J is TRBJ1-4; D uncertain. The CDR3 extends over 14 amino acids. V dropped 3 bases and J dropped 0 bases, with 5 bases sitting between them. The germline gives CDR1 KGHSH, CDR2 LQKENI. In DNA, the CDR3 is TGTGCCAGCTCACCGGGTGCAACTAATGAAAAACTGTTTTTT. Protein product: CASSPGATNEKLFF.

This chain uses TRBV28 with TRBJ1-2, with D perhaps TRBD1 (6 bases). The V end was cut by 4 bases, the J end by 2 bases, with 8 bases between. The CDR3 runs 13 residues. Germline CDR1 reads MDHEN; CDR2 reads SYDVKM. CDR3 region: CASSYDRNYGYTF. The CDR3 DNA reads as TGTGCCAGCAGTTATGACAGGAACTATGGCTACACCTTC.

This chain links TRBV19 with TRBJ2-3; 9 nucleotides match TRBD1. CDR3 length: 14 residues. Looked up from germline, CDR1 is LNHDA and CDR2 is SQIVND (reference sequence). V gave up 3 bases and J gave up 3 bases; unmatched junction bases: 1. The CDR3 DNA reads TGTGCCAGTAGTATGGGACAGGGAACAGATACGCAGTATTTT. Its translation is CASSMGQGTDTQYF.

The chain is built from TRBV28 and TRBJ2-3; D is perhaps TRBD2 (6 bases). Trimming removed 7 bases from V and 0 bases from J, with 20 bases in between. The CDR3 length is 17 residues. The germline V gene encodes CDR1 MDHEN and CDR2 SYDVKM. CDR3: CASTGLTVGTSTDTQYF. CDR3 DNA: TGTGCCAGCACAGGGTTAACGGTGGGGACTAGCACAGATACGCAGTATTTT. Complete variable domain (other parts from reference TRBV28 and TRBJ2-3): DVKVTQSSRYLVKRTGEKVFLECVQDMDHENMFWYRQDPGLGLRLIYFSYDVKMKEKGDIPEGYSVSREKKERFSLILESASTNQTSMYLCASTGLTVGTSTDTQYFGPGTRLTVL.

The chain recombines TRBV11-1 with TRBJ2-5; D gene uncertain. The DNA end is a closer match to TRBJ2-7, so the J assignment may be wrong. This CDR3 region has 12 residues. Germline CDR1 is SGHAT and CDR2 is FQDESV (reference sequence). CDR3 residues: CASSLDGYEQYF. The CDR3 DNA sequence: TGTGCCAGCAGCTTAGACGGCTACGAGCAGTACTTC.

This chain uses TRBV7-6 with TRBJ2-7; 11 nucleotides align to TRBD2. The germline CDR1 and CDR2 sequences are SGHVS and FNYEAQ. With V trimmed by 5 bases and J by 6 bases, 9 bases remained unmatched. The CDR3 sequence is 15 residues long. CDR3 sequence reads: CASSTRLAGLGEQYF. The CDR3 DNA reads as TGTGCCAGCAGCACACGACTAGCGGGGTTGGGCGAGCAGTACTTC.

This chain joins TRBV2 and TRBJ1-5, with 7 bases aligning to TRBD1. Germline trimming cut 5 bases from V and 3 bases from J; bases unmatched to any gene: 7. This CDR3 is built from 15 residues. Per germline, CDR1 SNHLY and CDR2 FYNNEI. In DNA, the CDR3 is TGTGCCAGCAGTTATGACAGGGCGGTCAATCAGCCCCAGCATTTT. Its translation: CASSYDRAVNQPQHF.

Here the CDR3 reads CASSLDGDTYEQYF. The CDR3, as DNA: TGCGCCAGCAGCTTGGATGGCGATACCTACGAGCAGTACTTC. The chain is built from TRBV5-1 and TRBJ2-5; D is unclear. The assigned J gene may be wrong: the sequence end matches TRBJ2-7 better. This CDR3 comprises 14 residues. Per the germline V gene, CDR1 is SGHRS and CDR2 is YFSETQ.

V is TRBV18 and J is TRBJ1-5; TRBD1 is a possible D gene (6 bases). The CDR3 has 14 residues. Germline V lookup: CDR1 KGHSH, CDR2 LQKENI. V lost 4 bases to trimming and J lost 4 bases, with 11 bases between them. CDR3 coding DNA: TGTGCCAGCTCACGGCAGGGGATAAATCAGCCCCAGCATTTT. Amino acids: CASSRQGINQPQHF.

The chain recombines TRBV12-2 with TRBJ2-7. TRBV12-2 is an annotated pseudogene. The CDR3 has 12 residues. CDR3 protein: CASRLRHYEQYF. The CDR3 nucleotides are TGTGCAAGTCGCTTAAGGCACTACGAGCAGTACTTC.

The rearrangement joins TRBV28 to TRBJ2-6, with D unresolved. Germline-derived CDR1 and CDR2 are MDHEN and SYDVKM. V gave up 6 bases and J gave up 0 bases, with 9 bases separating them. The CDR3 spans 15 residues. CDR3 in DNA: TGTGCCAGCAGCTCTAGTTCCTCTGGGGCCAACGTCCTGACTTTC. Amino acids: CASSSSSSGANVLTF.

Concerning this clone itself: The same CDR3 is also encoded by other DNA sequences in this sample. The chain employs TRBV5-1 and TRBJ2-1; 8 nucleotides line up with TRBD2. The CDR3 loop spans 14 amino acids. In germline, CDR1 is SGHRS, CDR2 YFSETQ. V trimming: 4 bases; J trimming: 6 bases; junction bases outside the gene matches: 6. CDR3 DNA sequence: TGCGCCAGCAGCCCGGGACTAGGCAGCAATGAGCAGTTCTTC. Amino acids: CASSPGLGSNEQFF.